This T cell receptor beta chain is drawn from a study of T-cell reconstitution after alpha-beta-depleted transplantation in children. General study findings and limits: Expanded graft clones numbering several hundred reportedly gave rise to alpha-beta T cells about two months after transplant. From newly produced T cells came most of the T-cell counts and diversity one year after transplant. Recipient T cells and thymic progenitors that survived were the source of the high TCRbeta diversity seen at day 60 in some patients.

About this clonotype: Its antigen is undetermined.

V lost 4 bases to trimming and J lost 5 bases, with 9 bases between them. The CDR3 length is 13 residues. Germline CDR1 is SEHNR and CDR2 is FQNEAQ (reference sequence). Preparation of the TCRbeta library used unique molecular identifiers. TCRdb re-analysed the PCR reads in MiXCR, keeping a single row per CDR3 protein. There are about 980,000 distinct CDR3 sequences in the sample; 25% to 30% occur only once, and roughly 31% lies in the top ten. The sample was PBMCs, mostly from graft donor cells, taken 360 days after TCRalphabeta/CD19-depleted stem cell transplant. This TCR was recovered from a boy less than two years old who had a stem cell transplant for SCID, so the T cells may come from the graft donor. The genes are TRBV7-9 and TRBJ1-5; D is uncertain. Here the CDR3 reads CASSSYRDQPQHF. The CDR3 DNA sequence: TGTGCCAGCAGCTCTTACCGGGATCAGCCCCAGCATTTT.